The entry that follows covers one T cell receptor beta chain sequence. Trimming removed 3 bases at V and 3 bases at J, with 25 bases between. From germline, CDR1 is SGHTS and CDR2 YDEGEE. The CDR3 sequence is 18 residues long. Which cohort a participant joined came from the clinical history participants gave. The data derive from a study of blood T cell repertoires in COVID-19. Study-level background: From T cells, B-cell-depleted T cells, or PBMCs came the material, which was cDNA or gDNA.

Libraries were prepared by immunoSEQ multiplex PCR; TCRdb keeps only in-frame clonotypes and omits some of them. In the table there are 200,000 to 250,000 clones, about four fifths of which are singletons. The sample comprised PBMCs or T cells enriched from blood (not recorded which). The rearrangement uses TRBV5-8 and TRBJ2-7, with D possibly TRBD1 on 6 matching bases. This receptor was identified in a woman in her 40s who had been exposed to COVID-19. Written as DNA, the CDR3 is TGTGCCAGCAGCTCGTTCCAAAATCAAACAGGGAGAAGCTACGAGCAGTACTTC. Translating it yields CASSSFQNQTGRSYEQYF.